This T cell receptor (beta chain) was profiled in a study of control samples from healthy donors and cancer patients. In this sample, this clone turned up once. Trimming left V 7 bases short and J 12 bases short, with 13 bases between. There are 12 residues in the CDR3. Clones were sequenced by immunoSEQ multiplex PCR, and TCRdb holds only the in-frame ones, with some missing. The sample holds about 34,000 clones, around 93% seen once. V and J are TRBV23-1 and TRBJ1-6, with D possibly being TRBD1 (5 bases). TRBV23-1 is recorded as an ORF, its role being uncertain. Sequenced: PBMCs. This TCR derives from a man aged 35 to 55 with colorectal cancer. The CDR3 DNA reads TGCGCCAGCAAGGTGCAGGGCGAACCCCTCCACTTT. As protein: CASKVQGEPLHF.